This T cell receptor beta chain was sequenced in a study of cytomegalovirus exposure and HLA in healthy donors. The count of this clone is one. What it binds is unknown. Separate from the 666-subject first cohort was the approximately 120-subject validation cohort, to which the donors belonged. Germline CDR1 SNHLY, CDR2 FYNNEI. This CDR3 has 12 residues. Trimming took off 6 bases at V and 5 bases at J, with 10 bases between the two ends. General study results and limits: According to a subsequent analysis, TCR clusters from the first cohort were inclined to appear together in the roughly 120 validation repertoires. CMV antigen specificity of a few CMV-associated chains was confirmed in vitro. The study labeled 150 or so TCR beta chains cytomegalovirus-associated.

The data were produced by immunoSEQ multiplex PCR, yet TCRdb's version contains in-frame clones alone and is incomplete. The repertoire holds roughly 300,000 clones, with roughly 90% as singletons. Sequencing was done on a sample of PBMCs. V is TRBV2 and J is TRBJ2-5; D unresolved. The TCR comes from a woman aged 18-29 years in good health and CMV-seronegative. CDR3: CASSTSRETQYF. The CDR3 DNA sequence: TGTGCCAGCAGCACGTCGAGGGAGACCCAGTACTTC. The full variable domain, in which reference TRBV2 and TRBJ2-5 provide the parts outside the CDR3, is EPEVTQTPSHQVTQMGQEVILRCVPISNHLYFYWYRQILGQKVEFLVSFYNNEISEKSEIFDDQFSVERPDGSNFTLKIRSTKLEDSAMYFCASSTSRETQYFGPGTRLLVL.